This is a list of T cell receptor beta chains from one sample in a study of blood T cell repertoires in COVID-19. Assay used: immunoSEQ multiplex PCR; TCRdb lists only in-frame clones, some missing. The data show around 99,000 clones, about nine tenths seen once. The sequenced sample was peripheral blood. These receptors were obtained from a man in his fifties with active or convalescent COVID-19. CDR3s leave out the opening cysteine and the closing phenylalanine or tryptophan. The order of the fields is V gene, J gene, clone size, CDR3 protein. The size entry is marked missing in some rows and otherwise reads once, few, many or a size class.

V: TRBV14; J: TRBJ1-1; size: .; CDR3: ASSQDYRGNTEAF
V: TRBV15; J: TRBJ2-7; size: .; CDR3: ATSSHRGEQY
V: TRBV29-1; J: TRBJ1-1; size: .; CDR3: SVEDGGSTEAF
V: TRBV21-1; J: TRBJ2-1; size: .; CDR3: ASSNSGRRNEQF
V: TRBV19; J: TRBJ2-5; size: .; CDR3: ASSNLQGQETQY
V: TRBV7-9; J: TRBJ2-2; size: few; CDR3: ASSPPTGGDTGELF
V: TRBV5-1; J: TRBJ2-5; size: .; CDR3: ASNASGRGGRQETQY
V: TRBV30; J: TRBJ1-1; size: once; CDR3: AWGHVASEAF
V: TRBV30; J: TRBJ2-5; size: .; CDR3: AWSKGLAGAGETQY
V: TRBV2; J: TRBJ2-3; size: .; CDR3: ASSEEDSGRAVDTQY